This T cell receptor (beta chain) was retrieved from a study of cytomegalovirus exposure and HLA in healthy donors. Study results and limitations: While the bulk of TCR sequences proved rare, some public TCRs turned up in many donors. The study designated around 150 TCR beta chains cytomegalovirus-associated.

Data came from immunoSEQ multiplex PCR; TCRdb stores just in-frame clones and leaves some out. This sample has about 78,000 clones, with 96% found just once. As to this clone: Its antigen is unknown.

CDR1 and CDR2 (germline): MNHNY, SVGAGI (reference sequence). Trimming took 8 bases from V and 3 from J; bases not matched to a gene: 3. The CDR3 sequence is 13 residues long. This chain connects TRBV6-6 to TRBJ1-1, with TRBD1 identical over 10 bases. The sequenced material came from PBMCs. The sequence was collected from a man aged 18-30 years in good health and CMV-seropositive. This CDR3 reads CASRDRGDTEAFF. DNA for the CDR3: TGTGCCAGCCGGGACAGGGGCGACACTGAAGCTTTCTTT.